This T cell receptor beta chain originates from a study of cytomegalovirus exposure and HLA in healthy donors. Study summary: A data release that came early held 80 million or so unique TCRs from HLA-typed donors.

Researchers ran the PCR with 60 Vbeta and 13 Jbeta primers. Method: immunoSEQ multiplex PCR; TCRdb's copy keeps in-frame clones and lacks some. The sample includes approximately 95,000 clones, under 90% seen only once; the top ten take roughly 4%. The V and J ends lost 6 bases and 5 bases, in that order; junction bases with no gene match: 8. This CDR3 contains 15 residues. CDR1 and CDR2 (germline): SGHRS, YFSETQ. A remark on this clone: Its target is unknown.

The study, taken as a whole, reports: As confirmed in vitro, three CMV-associated chains were specific for CMV antigens.

The sequenced sample was PBMCs. The rearrangement uses TRBV5-1 and TRBJ2-3, with TRBD2 matching over 11 bases. The receptor's source is a woman in her 70s in good health and CMV-seropositive. DNA for the CDR3: TGCGCCAGCACCCCGGTAGCGGGAGGGGTAGATACGCAGTATTTT. Translating it yields CASTPVAGGVDTQYF.